Below are 9 T cell receptor beta chains sequenced from a single sample in a study of T cell responses to AZD1222 COVID-19 vaccine (dated by TCRdb to 2020 to 2022). To prepare the library, the immunoSEQ multiplex PCR assay was applied. TCRdb's version of the immuneACCESS table is confined to in-frame rearrangements and falls short of the full clone set. An unresolved V gene accounts for under half of the shortfall where checked; the remainder is of unknown origin. The sample profile shows more than 110,000 clones; approximately 85% of them were found once. About 8% of the sample is held by the ten biggest clonotypes. Taken with the paper, the label for time point translates to: baseline before first vaccination. The sample in question was peripheral blood, obtained on day 0 of AZD1222 vaccination. All receptors come from an adult in good health.

The rearrangement joins TRBV3-1 (or the pseudogene TRBV3-2) to TRBJ1-4; D uncertain. This CDR3 has 13 residues. The V and J ends lost 0 bases and 7 bases respectively, with 6 bases between them. Germline assignment: CDR1 LGHDT and CDR2 YNNKEL (reference sequence). CDR3 region: CASSQERLEKLFF. As DNA, the CDR3 is TGTGCCAGCAGCCAAGAGAGACTTGAAAAACTGTTTTTT.

The chain recombines TRBV6-5 with TRBJ1-2, with TRBD1 matching 11 bases. Germline CDR1 MNHEY, CDR2 SVGAGI. V was pared by 3 bases and J by 4 bases, with 4 bases of the junction left unmatched. The CDR3 totals 15 residues. The CDR3 sequence: CASSYRDRGVYGYTF. CDR3 nucleotides: TGTGCCAGCAGTTATAGGGACAGGGGGGTCTATGGCTACACCTTC.

The V and J genes are TRBV24-1 and TRBJ2-3, with D perhaps TRBD1 (6 bases). Germline values: CDR1 KGHDR, CDR2 SFDVKD. This CDR3 is 16 amino acids long. V dropped 2 bases and J dropped 3 bases, with 14 bases sitting between them. The CDR3 protein is CATSDSRTASTDTQYF. CDR3 coding DNA: TGTGCCACCAGTGATTCCCGGACAGCCAGTACAGATACGCAGTATTTT.

For the CDR3, the DNA is TGTGCCAGCTCACCTCCCAGGGCTACAAGGGAGCAGTACTTC. Amino acid sequence: CASSPPRATREQYF. The chain recombines TRBV18 with TRBJ2-7; the D gene is possibly TRBD1 (5 bases). This CDR3 is built from 14 residues. CDR1 is KGHSH, CDR2 LQKENI, per germline. V was clipped by 3 bases and J by 7 bases, with 16 bases between them.

The genes are TRBV10-3 and TRBJ2-5, with D perhaps matching TRBD2 (7 bases). Germline CDR1 and CDR2: ENHRY and SYGVKD. Trimming pared 3 bases from V and 5 bases from J, leaving 16 bases between. The CDR3 spans 15 residues. For the CDR3, the DNA is TGTGCCATCAGTGACCCGACCGGGGGGCGGGAGACCCAGTACTTC. Amino acids: CAISDPTGGRETQYF.

The chain uses TRBV7-2 and TRBJ2-5, with a possible D match to TRBD1 (6 bases). Deletions cut 5 bases from V and 4 bases from J, with 14 bases between. Germline CDR1 is SGHTA and CDR2 is FQGNSA. The CDR3 has 14 amino acids. The CDR3 nucleotides read TGTGCCAGCAGCGCAGGGGCCGGGCCAGAGACCCAGTACTTC. As protein: CASSAGAGPETQYF. Full variable domain (outside the CDR3, taken from reference TRBV7-2 and TRBJ2-5): GAGVSQSPSNKVTEKGKDVELRCDPISGHTALYWYRQSLGQGLEFLIYFQGNSAPDKSGLPSDRFSAERTGGSVSTLTIQRTQQEDSAVYLCASSAGAGPETQYFGPGTRLLVL.

The V gene is TRBV29-1, the J gene TRBJ1-1; 10 nucleotides match TRBD1. V lost 6 bases, J lost 1 base, and 5 bases stayed unmatched. Germline lookup yields CDR1 SQVTM and CDR2 ANQGSEA. The CDR3 consists of 14 residues. CDR3 DNA sequence: TGCAGCGTGAGACAGGGGGCGGCGAACACTGAAGCTTTCTTT. It specifies CSVRQGAANTEAFF.

Written as DNA, the CDR3 is TGTGCCAGCAGTCCAGGACTAGCGGGGCCCAGAATGGAGGATGAGCAGTTCTTC. It is translated as CASSPGLAGPRMEDEQFF. The chain uses TRBV6-6 and TRBJ2-1; 12 nucleotides align to TRBD2. This CDR3 comprises 18 residues. J gave up 8 bases and V 5 bases, and 16 bases lay outside the gene matches. Germline CDR1 is MNHNY and CDR2 is SVGAGI (reference sequence).

The rearrangement uses TRBV15 and TRBJ2-6; D not certain. The CDR3 spans 15 residues. Trimming shortened V by 1 base and J by 4 bases, and 8 bases separated the two germline ends. Germline V gives CDR1 LNHNV, CDR2 YYDKDF (reference sequence). The CDR3 sequence: CATSRGSSGANVLTF. CDR3 nucleotides: TGTGCCACCAGCAGAGGATCTTCGGGGGCCAACGTCCTGACTTTC.